The rows below give T cell receptor beta chains drawn from one sample of a study of T cells in localized non-small cell lung cancer. Assay: immunoSEQ multiplex PCR; the TCRdb copy retains only in-frame clones and omits some. Here the sample spans just under 20,000 clones, about 83% being singletons. The material sequenced was peripheral blood, taken before any cancer treatment. The source is a man aged 40-75 years with stage I lung adenocarcinoma. CDR3s include the opening cysteine and the closing phenylalanine or tryptophan. A D gene is named only where the DNA matches it firmly. Not every row has a clone size; where given, it reads once, few, many or a size class.

D: TRBD1
J: TRBJ1-4
V: TRBV5-6
size: .
CDR3: CASSLDRGERGNEKLFF
DNA: TGTGCCAGCAGCTTGGACAGGGGAGAAAGGGGAAATGAAAAACTGTTTTTT

D: .
J: TRBJ1-4
V: TRBV28
size: few
CDR3: CASRDNEKLFF
DNA: TGTGCCAGCAGGGACAATGAAAAACTGTTTTTT

D: .
J: TRBJ2-5
V: TRBV28
size: .
CDR3: CASSLGGLGTETQYF
DNA: TGTGCCAGCAGTTTGGGGGGTTTGGGTACGGAGACCCAGTACTTC

D: TRBD1
J: TRBJ1-2
V: TRBV6-1
size: .
CDR3: CASRQGSNYGYTF
DNA: TGTGCCAGCAGACAGGGGTCTAACTATGGCTACACCTTC

D: .
J: TRBJ2-1
V: TRBV28
size: few
CDR3: CASSSRPDQLDNEQFF
DNA: TGTGCCAGCAGTTCGCGACCCGATCAGTTAGACAATGAGCAGTTCTTC

D: TRBD1
J: TRBJ2-7
V: TRBV15
size: .
CDR3: CATSRTGGAYEQYF
DNA: TGTGCCACCAGCAGGACAGGGGGTGCCTACGAGCAGTACTTC

D: .
J: TRBJ2-5
V: TRBV11-2
size: .
CDR3: CASSLGRQETQYF
DNA: TGTGCCAGCAGCTTAGGCCGCCAAGAGACCCAGTACTTC

D: .
J: TRBJ2-5
V: TRBV6-4
size: .
CDR3: CASSDLDRLATQYF
DNA: TGTGCCAGCAGTGACCTAGACAGACTCGCGACCCAGTACTTC

D: .
J: TRBJ1-1
V: TRBV28
size: .
CDR3: CASSLDSTYEAFF
DNA: TGTGCCAGCAGTTTAGACAGCACCTATGAAGCTTTCTTT

D: TRBD2
J: TRBJ2-3
V: TRBV2
size: .
CDR3: CASSGLAGGHTTDTQYF
DNA: TGTGCCAGCAGTGGGCTAGCGGGGGGCCATACCACAGATACGCAGTATTTT

D: .
J: TRBJ2-7
V: TRBV7-9
size: .
CDR3: CASSLKGGYEQYF
DNA: TGTGCCAGCAGCTTAAAGGGGGGCTACGAGCAGTACTTC

D: .
J: TRBJ2-7
V: TRBV5-4
size: few
CDR3: CASSLMGGDEQYF
DNA: TGTGCCAGCAGCTTAATGGGGGGCGACGAGCAGTACTTC

D: .
J: TRBJ1-2
V: TRBV6-1
size: once
CDR3: CASSLGGYGYTF
DNA: TGTGCCAGCAGTCTTGGGGGTTATGGCTACACCTTC

D: .
J: TRBJ2-1
V: TRBV9
size: .
CDR3: CASSDSPTLGLRYEQFF
DNA: TGTGCCAGCAGTGATTCACCGACCCTGGGGCTTCGGTATGAGCAGTTCTTC

D: TRBD1
J: TRBJ1-1
V: TRBV6-6
size: few
CDR3: CASREEQGANTEAFF
DNA: TGTGCCAGCAGGGAAGAACAGGGGGCGAACACTGAAGCTTTCTTT

D: .
J: TRBJ2-3
V: TRBV5-4
size: .
CDR3: CASSTNGRNRDTQYF
DNA: TGTGCCAGCAGCACTAATGGGCGTAATAGAGATACGCAGTATTTT

D: TRBD1
J: TRBJ1-2
V: TRBV28
size: .
CDR3: CASIRGAGGNYGYTF
DNA: TGTGCCAGCATCCGAGGGGCAGGGGGAAACTATGGCTACACCTTC

D: TRBD1
J: TRBJ2-7
V: TRBV27
size: .
CDR3: CARGQGVYEQYF
DNA: TGTGCCAGAGGGCAGGGGGTTTACGAGCAGTACTTC

D: TRBD2
J: TRBJ2-1
V: TRBV15
size: .
CDR3: CATSRSLAVNEQFF
DNA: TGTGCCACCAGCAGGAGCCTAGCGGTCAATGAGCAGTTCTTC

D: TRBD2
J: TRBJ2-2
V: TRBV15
size: .
CDR3: CATSRDLGRVGELFF
DNA: TGTGCCACCAGCAGAGATCTCGGGAGGGTCGGGGAGCTGTTTTTT

D: TRBD1
J: TRBJ2-1
V: TRBV11-2
size: .
CDR3: CASSGMRGQGNEQFF
DNA: TGTGCCAGCAGCGGTATGAGGGGACAGGGCAATGAGCAGTTCTTC

D: TRBD1
J: TRBJ2-1
V: TRBV19
size: .
CDR3: CASRPLLGQGGYNEQFF
DNA: TGTGCCAGTAGACCCCTTTTGGGACAGGGTGGCTACAATGAGCAGTTCTTC

D: .
J: TRBJ2-7
V: TRBV6-9
size: .
CDR3: CASSLGYEQYF
DNA: TGTGCCAGCAGTCTCGGGTACGAGCAGTACTTC

D: .
J: TRBJ2-7
V: TRBV12-2
size: .
CDR3: CASRLAKDRGGTLSYEQYF
DNA: TGTGCAAGTCGCTTAGCTAAAGACAGGGGCGGAACTCTGTCCTACGAGCAGTACTTC

D: TRBD2
J: TRBJ2-1
V: TRBV5-1
size: .
CDR3: CASSGTSLVQFF
DNA: TGCGCCAGCTCCGGGACTAGTCTTGTGCAGTTCTTC

D: .
J: TRBJ2-5
V: TRBV19
size: .
CDR3: CASSIRRPGETQYF
DNA: TGTGCCAGTAGTATAAGACGTCCCGGGGAGACCCAGTACTTC

D: .
J: TRBJ2-2
V: TRBV30
size: once
CDR3: CAWSVVTGELFF
DNA: TGTGCCTGGAGCGTGGTGACCGGGGAGCTGTTTTTT

D: TRBD2
J: TRBJ2-1
V: TRBV10-1
size: once
CDR3: CASSETPTSGRSNEQFF
DNA: TGCGCCAGCAGTGAGACGCCGACTAGCGGGAGATCTAATGAGCAGTTCTTC

D: TRBD2
J: TRBJ2-1
V: TRBV7-9
size: .
CDR3: CASRSSGRNYEQFF
DNA: TGTGCCAGCAGATCCAGCGGGAGGAACTATGAGCAGTTCTTC

D: TRBD2
J: TRBJ2-3
V: TRBV5-1
size: .
CDR3: CASSLGMTSESTDTQYF
DNA: TGCGCCAGCAGCTTGGGAATGACTAGCGAAAGCACAGATACGCAGTATTTT

D: .
J: TRBJ1-3
V: TRBV4-2
size: .
CDR3: CASSQEAWDTIYF
DNA: TGTGCCAGCAGCCAAGAGGCATGGGACACCATATATTTT

D: .
J: TRBJ2-1
V: TRBV5-1
size: few
CDR3: CASSLGNNEQFF
DNA: TGCGCCAGCAGCTTGGGAAACAATGAGCAGTTCTTC

D: .
J: TRBJ2-3
V: TRBV7-9
size: .
CDR3: CASSPPRGKASADTQYF
DNA: TGTGCCAGCAGCCCACCAAGGGGGAAAGCATCCGCAGATACGCAGTATTTT

D: .
J: TRBJ2-7
V: TRBV30
size: few
CDR3: CAWSVQVAGAYEQYF
DNA: TGTGCCTGGAGTGTACAAGTGGCAGGAGCCTACGAGCAGTACTTC

D: .
J: TRBJ2-1
V: TRBV28
size: .
CDR3: CASSPTPTTAFPYNEQFF
DNA: TGTGCCAGCAGTCCCACACCCACGACTGCCTTCCCCTACAATGAGCAGTTCTTC

D: TRBD2
J: TRBJ2-5
V: TRBV29-1
size: .
CDR3: CSVAMLAGAGSETQYF
DNA: TGCAGCGTTGCTATGCTAGCGGGGGCGGGCTCGGAGACCCAGTACTTC

D: .
J: TRBJ1-3
V: TRBV9
size: .
CDR3: CASSGGMKSGNTIYF
DNA: TGTGCCAGCAGCGGCGGGATGAAGTCTGGAAACACCATATATTTT

D: .
J: TRBJ2-5
V: TRBV4-2
size: .
CDR3: CASSQHLQETQYF
DNA: TGTGCCAGCAGCCAACACCTCCAAGAGACCCAGTACTTC

D: .
J: TRBJ2-7
V: TRBV27
size: .
CDR3: CASSKGLYEQYF
DNA: TGTGCCAGCAGCAAGGGACTGTACGAGCAGTACTTC

D: TRBD1
J: TRBJ2-3
V: TRBV11-2
size: .
CDR3: CASSLPYGQGPTDTQYF
DNA: TGTGCCAGCAGCTTACCTTACGGACAGGGCCCCACAGATACGCAGTATTTT

D: TRBD2
J: TRBJ2-1
V: TRBV27
size: .
CDR3: CASGGAYNEQFF
DNA: TGTGCCAGCGGGGGGGCCTACAATGAGCAGTTCTTC

D: .
J: TRBJ2-3
V: TRBV7-9
size: once
CDR3: CASSLGWGVIADTQYF
DNA: TGTGCCAGCAGCTTAGGCTGGGGAGTGATCGCAGATACGCAGTATTTT

D: .
J: TRBJ1-2
V: TRBV7-9
size: .
CDR3: CASSLGGAANYGYTF
DNA: TGTGCCAGCAGCTTAGGAGGGGCCGCTAACTATGGCTACACCTTC

D: .
J: TRBJ2-5
V: TRBV15
size: .
CDR3: CATSSPLVGERETQYF
DNA: TGTGCCACCAGCAGCCCCTTGGTCGGGGAGAGGGAGACCCAGTACTTC

D: .
J: TRBJ1-2
V: TRBV7-2
size: .
CDR3: CASSLAGAGPYGYTF
DNA: TGTGCCAGCAGCTTAGCAGGGGCCGGACCCTATGGCTACACCTTC

D: .
J: TRBJ1-3
V: TRBV5-1
size: .
CDR3: CASSLAGGRSGNTIYF
DNA: TGCGCCAGCAGCTTGGCCGGGGGCCGCTCTGGAAACACCATATATTTT

D: .
J: TRBJ2-7
V: TRBV19
size: .
CDR3: CASSLSSLMSGEQYF
DNA: TGTGCCAGTTCTCTTAGCAGTCTGATGAGTGGCGAGCAGTACTTC

D: TRBD1
J: TRBJ2-7
V: TRBV10-3
size: .
CDR3: CAISVSRDRIHF
DNA: TGTGCCATCAGTGTTTCCCGGGACAGGATACACTTC

D: .
J: TRBJ2-7
V: TRBV28
size: .
CDR3: CASSAPGKGSYEQYF
DNA: TGTGCCAGCAGTGCTCCAGGGAAGGGCTCCTACGAGCAGTACTTC

D: TRBD1
J: TRBJ1-2
V: TRBV13
size: .
CDR3: CASSFHGGQEHGYTF
DNA: TGTGCCAGCAGCTTTCACGGTGGACAGGAACATGGCTACACCTTC